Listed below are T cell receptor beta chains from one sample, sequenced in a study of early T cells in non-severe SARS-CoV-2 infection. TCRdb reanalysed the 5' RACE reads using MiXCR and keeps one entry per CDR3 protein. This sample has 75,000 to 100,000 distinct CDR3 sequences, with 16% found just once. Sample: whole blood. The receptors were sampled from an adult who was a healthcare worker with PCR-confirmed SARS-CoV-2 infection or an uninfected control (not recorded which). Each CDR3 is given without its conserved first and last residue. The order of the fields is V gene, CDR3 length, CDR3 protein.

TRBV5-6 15 ASSIDEDGIRSYEQY
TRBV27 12 ASSPVGHGNTIY
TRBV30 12 AWSVAGISMRYT
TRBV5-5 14 ASSFTSGIAKNIQY
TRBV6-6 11 ASSYWVNQPQH
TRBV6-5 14 ASSYSVVPTRYEQY
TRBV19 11 ASSGRAGEKLF
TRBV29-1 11 SVEELAGGSWF
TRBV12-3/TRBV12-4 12 ASKEGLVYNEQF
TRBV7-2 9 ASSSSFEQH
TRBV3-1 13 ASSQGGTRSYEQY
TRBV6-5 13 ASSPSSGSANEQF
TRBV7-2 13 ASSLGTRNNSPLH
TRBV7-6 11 ASSLTTNTEAF
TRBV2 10 ASRVRGEEQF
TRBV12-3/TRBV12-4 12 ASSFGQRTGELF
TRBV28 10 ASRRSGTGLY
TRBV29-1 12 SVEGTGIHNEQF
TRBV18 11 ASSPDPNQPQH
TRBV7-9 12 ASSIGQVNEKLF
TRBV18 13 ASSPSAGSTDTQY
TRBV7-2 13 ASSLVGDSMHGYT
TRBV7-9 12 ASIYAPAGSGYT
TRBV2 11 ASGTVQQETQY
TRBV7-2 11 ASSKTRATEQY
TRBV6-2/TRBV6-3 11 ASAKGKSATIY
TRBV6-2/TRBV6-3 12 ASSYGPLLRGQF
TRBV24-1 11 ATSDPEFDEQF